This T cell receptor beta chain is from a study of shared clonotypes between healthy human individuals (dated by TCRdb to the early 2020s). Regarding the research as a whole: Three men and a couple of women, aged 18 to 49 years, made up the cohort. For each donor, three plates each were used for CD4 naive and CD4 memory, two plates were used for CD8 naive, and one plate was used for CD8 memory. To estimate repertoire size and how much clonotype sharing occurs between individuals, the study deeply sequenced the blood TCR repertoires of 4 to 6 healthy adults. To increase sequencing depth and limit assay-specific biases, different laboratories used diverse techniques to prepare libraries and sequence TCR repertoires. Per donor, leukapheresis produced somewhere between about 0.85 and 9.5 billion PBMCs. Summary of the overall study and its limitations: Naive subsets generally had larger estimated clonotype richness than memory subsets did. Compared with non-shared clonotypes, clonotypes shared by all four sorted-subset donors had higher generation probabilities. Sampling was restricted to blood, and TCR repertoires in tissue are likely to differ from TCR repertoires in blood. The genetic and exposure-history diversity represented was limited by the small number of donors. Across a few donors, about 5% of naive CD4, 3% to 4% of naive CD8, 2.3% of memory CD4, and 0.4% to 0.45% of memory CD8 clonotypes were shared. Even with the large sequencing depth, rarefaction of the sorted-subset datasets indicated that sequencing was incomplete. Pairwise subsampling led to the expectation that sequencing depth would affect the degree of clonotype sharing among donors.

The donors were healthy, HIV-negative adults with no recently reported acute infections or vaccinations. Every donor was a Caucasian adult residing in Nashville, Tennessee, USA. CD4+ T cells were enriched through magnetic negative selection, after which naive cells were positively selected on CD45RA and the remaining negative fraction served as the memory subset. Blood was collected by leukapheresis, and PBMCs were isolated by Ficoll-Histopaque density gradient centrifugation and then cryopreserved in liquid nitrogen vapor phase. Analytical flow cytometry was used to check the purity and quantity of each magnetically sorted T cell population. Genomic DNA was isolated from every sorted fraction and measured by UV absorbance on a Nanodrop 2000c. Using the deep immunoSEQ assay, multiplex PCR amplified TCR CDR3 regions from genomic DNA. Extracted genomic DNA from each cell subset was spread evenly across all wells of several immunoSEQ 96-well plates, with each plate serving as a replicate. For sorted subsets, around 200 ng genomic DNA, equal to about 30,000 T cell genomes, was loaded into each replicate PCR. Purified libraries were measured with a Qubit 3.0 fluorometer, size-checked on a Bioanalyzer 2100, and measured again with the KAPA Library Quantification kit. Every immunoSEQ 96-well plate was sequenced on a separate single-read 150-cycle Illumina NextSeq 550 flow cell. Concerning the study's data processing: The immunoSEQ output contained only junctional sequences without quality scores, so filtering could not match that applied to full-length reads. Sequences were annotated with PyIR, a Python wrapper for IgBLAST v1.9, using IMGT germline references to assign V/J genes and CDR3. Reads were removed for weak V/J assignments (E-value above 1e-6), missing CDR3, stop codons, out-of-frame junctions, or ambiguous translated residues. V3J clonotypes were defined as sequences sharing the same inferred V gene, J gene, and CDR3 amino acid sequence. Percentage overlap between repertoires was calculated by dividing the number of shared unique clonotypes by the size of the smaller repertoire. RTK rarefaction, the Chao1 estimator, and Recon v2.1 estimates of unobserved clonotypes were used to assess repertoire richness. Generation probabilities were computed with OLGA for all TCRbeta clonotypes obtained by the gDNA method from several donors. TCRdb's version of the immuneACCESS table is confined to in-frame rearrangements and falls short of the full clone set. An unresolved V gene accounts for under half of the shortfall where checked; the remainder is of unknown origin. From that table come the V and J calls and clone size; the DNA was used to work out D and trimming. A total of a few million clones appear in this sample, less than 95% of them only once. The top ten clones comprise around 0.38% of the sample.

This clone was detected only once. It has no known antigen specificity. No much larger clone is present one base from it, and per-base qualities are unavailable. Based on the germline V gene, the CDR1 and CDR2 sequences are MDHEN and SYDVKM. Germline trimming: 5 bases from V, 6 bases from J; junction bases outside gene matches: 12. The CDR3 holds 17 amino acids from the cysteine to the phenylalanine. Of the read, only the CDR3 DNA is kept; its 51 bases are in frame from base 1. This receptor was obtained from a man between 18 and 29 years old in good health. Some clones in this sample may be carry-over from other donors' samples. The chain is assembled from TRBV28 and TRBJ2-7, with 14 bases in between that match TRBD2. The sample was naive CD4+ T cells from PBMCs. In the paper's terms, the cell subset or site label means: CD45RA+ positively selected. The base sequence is TGTGCCAGCAGTGGGAGTGGGACTAGCGGGAGTATTTTCGAGCAGTACTTC. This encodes CASSGSGTSGSIFEQYF.